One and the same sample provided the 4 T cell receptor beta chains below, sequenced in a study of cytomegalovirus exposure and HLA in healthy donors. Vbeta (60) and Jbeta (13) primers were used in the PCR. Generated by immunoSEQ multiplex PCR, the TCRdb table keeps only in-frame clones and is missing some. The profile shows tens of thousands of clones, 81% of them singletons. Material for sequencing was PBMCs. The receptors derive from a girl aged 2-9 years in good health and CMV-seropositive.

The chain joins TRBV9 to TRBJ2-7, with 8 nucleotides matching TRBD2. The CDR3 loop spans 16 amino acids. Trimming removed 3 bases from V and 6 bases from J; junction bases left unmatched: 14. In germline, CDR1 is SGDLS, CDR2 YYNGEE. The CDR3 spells CASSAATGTSGSEQYF. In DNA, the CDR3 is TGTGCCAGCAGCGCCGCCACCGGGACTAGTGGTTCCGAGCAGTACTTC.

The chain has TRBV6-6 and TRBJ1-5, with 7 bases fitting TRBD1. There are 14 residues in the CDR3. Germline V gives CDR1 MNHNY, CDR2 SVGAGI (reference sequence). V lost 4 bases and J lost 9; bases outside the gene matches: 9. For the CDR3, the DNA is TGTGCCAGCAGTTCCGGGGGGGACAGCCGGCCCCAGCATTTT. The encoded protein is CASSSGGDSRPQHF.

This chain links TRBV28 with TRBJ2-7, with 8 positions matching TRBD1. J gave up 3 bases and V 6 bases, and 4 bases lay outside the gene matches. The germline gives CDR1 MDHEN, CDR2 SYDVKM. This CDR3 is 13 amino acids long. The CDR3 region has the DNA TGTGCCAGCAGGGAGGGACAGGACTACGAGCAGTACTTC. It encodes CASREGQDYEQYF.

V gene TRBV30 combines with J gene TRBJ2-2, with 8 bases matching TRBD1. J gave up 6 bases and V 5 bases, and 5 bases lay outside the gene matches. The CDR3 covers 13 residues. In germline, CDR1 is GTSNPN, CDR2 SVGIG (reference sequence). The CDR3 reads CAWGQGGPGELFF. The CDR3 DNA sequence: TGTGCCTGGGGACAGGGCGGCCCCGGGGAGCTGTTTTTT.